The T cell receptor (beta chain) under discussion was sequenced for a study of T cells in Graves' hyperthyroidism and ophthalmopathy. Study at large: Peripheral blood was secured at the point of initial diagnosis, before any treatment. Study findings and constraints: Most expanded thyroid clonotypes above 0.001 also appeared in blood.

Turning to this clonotype: No antigen is known for it. One junction end disagrees with the germline gene, perhaps due to a read error.

RNA transcripts gave rise to amplified TCR beta CDR3 regions. The TCR CDR3 first-round RT-PCR relied on the HTBI primer set. TCRdb analysed the multiplex PCR reads with MiXCR anew, one entry per CDR3 protein. The repertoire consists of approximately 400,000 distinct CDR3 sequences, with about 20% occurring once and the leading ten covering about 4%. The CDR3 has 14 residues. Germline assignment: CDR1 LGHNA and CDR2 YNFKEQ. The hyperthyroidism patients had all been newly diagnosed, and their disease duration was under 2 months. Their ages ranged from 18 to 65 years. Based on clinical symptoms, serum thyroxine and TRAb, thyroid ultrasound and orbital computed tomography, diagnoses were reached.

This clonotype was sampled from a woman in her late teens or twenties with Graves' hyperthyroidism. This chain links TRBV4-2 with TRBJ2-7; TRBD1 matches at 7 bases. Sequenced input: blood. In DNA form, the CDR3 reads TGTGCCATCAGCCCCCGGACAGGAGCCTACGAGCAGTACTTC. Protein sequence: CAISPRTGAYEQYF.